Listed below are T cell receptor beta chains from one sample, sequenced in a study of blood T cell repertoires in COVID-19. Assay: immunoSEQ multiplex PCR; the TCRdb copy retains only in-frame clones and omits some. The table lists approximately 220,000 clones, roughly 87% of them singletons. The material sequenced was PBMCs or T cells enriched from blood (not recorded which). Receptors originate from a woman aged 25 to 39 with acute COVID-19. Both conserved end residues are trimmed from each CDR3. Fields, in order: clone size, J gene, V gene, CDR3 protein. Some rows mark clone size as missing; the rest say once, few, many or name a class of expanded clone.

>-|TRBJ2-1|TRBV19
ASSISPLVYNEQF
>-|TRBJ1-2|TRBV19
ASSTVYRDRNGYT
>many|TRBJ1-3|TRBV3-1/TRBV3-2
ASSQDLRDSQLSGNTIY
>-|TRBJ2-7|TRBV3-1/TRBV3-2
ASSPPGGYEQY
>-|TRBJ1-1|TRBV2
ASSETEARDTEAF
>-|TRBJ1-4|TRBV6-2/TRBV6-3
ASSDGGPNEKLF
>-|TRBJ2-3|TRBV10-3
AISEPGTSGGAGTDTQY
>once|TRBJ1-1|TRBV9
ASSVSAQGPEAF
>-|TRBJ2-1|TRBV2
ASTNSLAGPYNEQF
>once|TRBJ1-2|TRBV20-1
SASFFRRRGAQVDGYT
>-|TRBJ2-7|TRBV30
AWSVLYEQY
>-|TRBJ1-2|TRBV27
ASSLMGGPDGYT
>once|TRBJ1-5|TRBV19
ASLQGYNQPQH
>-|TRBJ1-1|TRBV10-3
AISIPGSRETF
>-|TRBJ2-5|TRBV3-1/TRBV3-2
ASSQSRQGRETQY
>few|TRBJ1-1|TRBV27
ASSPIDTGGTEAF
>-|TRBJ2-7|TRBV29-1
SVGQGPSYEQY
>-|TRBJ1-1|TRBV5-1
ASSLYLTGELAEAF
>-|TRBJ1-1|TRBV5-1
ASSLGMGPETEAF
>-|TRBJ2-2|TRBV5-6
ASSVRDRGYTGELF
>few|TRBJ1-2|TRBV11-2
ASSLAGRSNYGYT
>-|TRBJ2-2|TRBV18
ASSPPSTGELF
>-|TRBJ2-1|TRBV12-5
ASGPGLAGGNEQF
>-|TRBJ1-5|TRBV7-8
ASSSRTGQGQPQH
>-|TRBJ2-1|TRBV30
AWSVLRTGRNEQF
>-|TRBJ2-5|TRBV10-3
AISTSAGETQY
>-|TRBJ1-1|TRBV21-1
ASSGRNRDMNTEAF
>-|TRBJ1-2|TRBV19
ATLGGDREYGYT
>-|TRBJ1-5|TRBV7-9
ASSHGQLQPQH
>-|TRBJ2-1|TRBV7-7
ASSVGQGAQNEQF